The rows below give T cell receptor beta chains drawn from one sample of a study of patients and donors after allogeneic stem cell transplantation. TCRdb ran MiXCR on the RT-PCR reads and lists one entry per CDR3 protein. The data show over 400,000 distinct CDR3 sequences, roughly 16% seen once. The sample was blood, either unsorted or a sorted T cell fraction (not recorded which). The receptors here all came from a human donor who was either an allogeneic HSCT recipient or a stem cell or donor lymphocyte infusion donor (not recorded which). It is not recorded whose cells these are; they may come from a transplant donor. CDR3s include the opening cysteine and the closing phenylalanine or tryptophan. The order of the fields is CDR3 DNA, CDR3 protein, D gene, clone size, V gene, J gene. The D gene is left open where the match is weak. Rows give clone size only sometimes, using once, few, many, or a class for an expanded clone.

TGTGCCATCGGGACAGGGGCACGTACTGGGGCCAACGTCCTGACTTTC,CAIGTGARTGANVLTF,TRBD1,many,TRBV10-3,TRBJ2-6
TGCGCCAGCAGCCAAGGTCAGAAGGGAAGACTCTCAAACACAGATACGCAGTATTTT,CASSQGQKGRLSNTDTQYF,.,.,TRBV4-3,TRBJ2-3
TGCGCCAGCAGCCAACCTCCTGCAGGTTTTGTTGTGGAAAAACTGTTTTTT,CASSQPPAGFVVEKLFF,.,many,TRBV4-1,TRBJ1-4
TGTGCCAGCAGCGAAGTCAGGACAGGGAGATCTAACTATGGCTACACCTTC,CASSEVRTGRSNYGYTF,TRBD1,.,TRBV28,TRBJ1-2
TGCAGTGCTGACACAGGGGGAGAGACCCAGTACTTC,CSADTGGETQYF,TRBD1,.,TRBV20-1,TRBJ2-5
TGTGCCAGCAGCCGCAACTTCAGGGCCTTCTCCTACGAGCAGTACTTC,CASSRNFRAFSYEQYF,.,few,TRBV14,TRBJ2-7
TGTGCCAGCAGAGCGGGATCCTCCTACGAGCAGTACTTC,CASRAGSSYEQYF,TRBD2,few,TRBV27,TRBJ2-7
TGTGCCAGCAGCACCGGACAGGGAAACACTGAAGCTTTCTTT,CASSTGQGNTEAFF,TRBD1,.,TRBV5-8,TRBJ1-1
TGTGCCAGTAGTACCGCGACAGGGGGCGAGCAGTACTTC,CASSTATGGEQYF,TRBD1,few,TRBV19,TRBJ2-7
TGCGCCAGCAGCTACCTAAAAGCGGGGGGACATAATGAGCAGTTCTTC,CASSYLKAGGHNEQFF,TRBD2,few,TRBV5-1,TRBJ2-1
TGCAGTGCCTTTCTCTCCTACGAGCAGTACTTC,CSAFLSYEQYF,.,once,TRBV20-1,TRBJ2-7
TGTGCCAGCAGCTTAAGACCCGCGGGAGAGGACGAGCAGTACTTC,CASSLRPAGEDEQYF,TRBD2,.,TRBV7-3,TRBJ2-7
TGTGCCAGCAGTGAAGGGGGGTTTACGAGCTCTGGAAACACCATATATTTT,CASSEGGFTSSGNTIYF,.,few,TRBV2,TRBJ1-3
TGCAGTGCTAGAGGGGGTTTAGAAACCGCCAGGTCACCCCTCCACTTT,CSARGGLETARSPLHF,.,.,TRBV20-1,TRBJ1-6
TGCGCCAGCAGCACGGCCCTTGGGGAGACCCAGTACTTC,CASSTALGETQYF,.,.,TRBV4-1,TRBJ2-5
TGTGCCAGCAGCACATCCGGGACAGGGTTTCTCTGGGAGCAGTACTTC,CASSTSGTGFLWEQYF,TRBD1,.,TRBV7-8,TRBJ2-7
TGTGCCAGCAGCCCCCGGACAGGGGGGTACTTTGACTCTGGGGCCAACGTCCTGACTTTC,CASSPRTGGYFDSGANVLTF,TRBD1,few,TRBV4-2,TRBJ2-6
TGCGCCAGCAGCCCCCGACTAGCGGGAGCCCCAGGGGAGCAGTACTTC,CASSPRLAGAPGEQYF,TRBD2,once,TRBV4-1,TRBJ2-7
TGTGCCAGCAGTCCCGACAGGGGTCATGAGCAGTTCTTC,CASSPDRGHEQFF,TRBD1,.,TRBV12-3/TRBV12-4,TRBJ2-1
TGTGCCAGCAGCCAAGGAGGGCCCAATGAGCAGTTCTTC,CASSQGGPNEQFF,.,few,TRBV7-8,TRBJ2-1
TGCGCCAGCAGCCCCTCCCCGGACTCGAGCACAGATACGCAGTATTTT,CASSPSPDSSTDTQYF,.,.,TRBV4-3,TRBJ2-3
TGTGCCAGCAGCTCGGTAGCGAGTTCCTACAATGAGCAGTTCTTC,CASSSVASSYNEQFF,.,few,TRBV7-3,TRBJ2-1
TGTGCCAGCAGCCCCTTTCTCCGTTTTGGACAGAACTATGGCTACACCTTC,CASSPFLRFGQNYGYTF,.,few,TRBV5-6,TRBJ1-2
TGTGCCAGCAGGGAAAGGGGACTAGCGGGAGGGCTTGAGGATACGCAGTATTTT,CASRERGLAGGLEDTQYF,TRBD2,.,TRBV12-3/TRBV12-4,TRBJ2-3
TGTGCCAGCAGCTTATGGGCCGTGGATACGCAGTATTTT,CASSLWAVDTQYF,.,.,TRBV7-2,TRBJ2-3
TGTGCCATCAGTGAGTTACGGGACTCACCGGGGAACGGCTACACCTTC,CAISELRDSPGNGYTF,.,few,TRBV10-3,TRBJ1-2
TGTGCCAGCAGTTCTAGCCCCATAGGCGGGGAGCTGTTTTTT,CASSSSPIGGELFF,.,.,TRBV2,TRBJ2-2
TGCGCCAGCAGCCAACCAACCTCCGACCACCACCCCCGGCAGTTCTTC,CASSQPTSDHHPRQFF,.,few,TRBV4-1,TRBJ2-1
TGTGCCACCAGGGGTTTAAGGACCGGGGAGCTGTTTTTT,CATRGLRTGELFF,.,once,TRBV24-1,TRBJ2-2
TGTGCCACCCAGTGGGGGACAGGGGACTACGAGCAGTACTTC,CATQWGTGDYEQYF,TRBD1,.,TRBV19,TRBJ2-7
TGCGCCAGCAGCCCTTTGGGGACAGGGGATATCAGAGCTTTCTTT,CASSPLGTGDIRAFF,TRBD1,.,TRBV5-1,TRBJ1-1
TGTGCCAGCAGTTATCGGGAAGATACGCAGTATTTT,CASSYREDTQYF,.,few,TRBV12-3/TRBV12-4,TRBJ2-3
TGTGCCAGCAGTTGGACAGGGGGGACAGATACGCAGTATTTT,CASSWTGGTDTQYF,TRBD1,few,TRBV27,TRBJ2-3
TGTGCCAGCAGTTCCGGGACAGGGTGGTATGGCTACACCTTC,CASSSGTGWYGYTF,TRBD1,.,TRBV6-5,TRBJ1-2
TGTGCCAGCAGCCTCGGGACAGGGGACTGGGGTGAGCAGTTCTTC,CASSLGTGDWGEQFF,TRBD1,few,TRBV6-1,TRBJ2-1
TGTGCCAGCAGTTACCGGAGCGTAACCAAAAACATTCAGTACTTC,CASSYRSVTKNIQYF,.,.,TRBV6-5,TRBJ2-4
TGTGCCAGCAGCCAAGGACGGGGTCTAAACAATGAGCAGTTCTTC,CASSQGRGLNNEQFF,.,.,TRBV7-7,TRBJ2-1
TGCAGTGCTACCTCGGACACCGGCAATCAGCCCCAGCATTTT,CSATSDTGNQPQHF,.,.,TRBV20-1,TRBJ1-5
TGTGCCAGCAGTTACTCAGGGACCGAGAAGACCTTC,CASSYSGTEKTF,.,few,TRBV6-2/TRBV6-3,TRBJ1-2
TGTGCCAGCAGCGACAGGGGGCGTTTGTACTACGAGCAGTACTTC,CASSDRGRLYYEQYF,TRBD1,few,TRBV5-4,TRBJ2-7
TGTGCCAGCAGCTCGGACCCTTATCAGCCCCAGCATTTT,CASSSDPYQPQHF,.,.,TRBV5-6,TRBJ1-5
TGTGCCAGCAGTCCGGGACAGGGATTTTATGGCAATCAGCCCCAGCATTTT,CASSPGQGFYGNQPQHF,TRBD1,few,TRBV6-2/TRBV6-3,TRBJ1-5
TGTGCCAGCAGGGACAGGGGGCCCACTGGCTACACCTTC,CASRDRGPTGYTF,TRBD1,few,TRBV27,TRBJ1-2
TGTGCCAGCTTCCCGGCCGGGCAGGGGAATGCGGAGCAGTTCTTC,CASFPAGQGNAEQFF,.,.,TRBV6-2/TRBV6-3,TRBJ2-1
TGTGCCAGCAGTGATGTACAGGGGGCGCGTGACGGGGAGCTGTTTTTT,CASSDVQGARDGELFF,TRBD1,few,TRBV6-1,TRBJ2-2
TGTGCCAGCAGCCATCCCGGGACTCCCACCCGGGCCTACGAGCAGTACTTC,CASSHPGTPTRAYEQYF,.,.,TRBV4-2,TRBJ2-7
TGTGCCAGCAGTCTTGGACACCGCACAGATACGCAGTATTTT,CASSLGHRTDTQYF,.,many,TRBV12-3/TRBV12-4,TRBJ2-3
TGTGCCAGCAGCTTAGTTTCCGGGGCCGATGGCTACACCTTC,CASSLVSGADGYTF,.,few,TRBV7-6,TRBJ1-2
TGCAGTGCTCTAACTAGCGGGAAAAAGCGCGAGCAGTACTTC,CSALTSGKKREQYF,TRBD2,.,TRBV20-1,TRBJ2-7
TGTGCCAGCAGCCCCCCGGACAGGAGGGGATGGGACTTC,CASSPPDRRGWDF,.,few,TRBV7-2,TRBJ2-4
TGTGCCAGCACCCCAGGGGGGGGCCAAGATGAGCAGTTCTTC,CASTPGGGQDEQFF,.,.,TRBV12-3/TRBV12-4,TRBJ2-1